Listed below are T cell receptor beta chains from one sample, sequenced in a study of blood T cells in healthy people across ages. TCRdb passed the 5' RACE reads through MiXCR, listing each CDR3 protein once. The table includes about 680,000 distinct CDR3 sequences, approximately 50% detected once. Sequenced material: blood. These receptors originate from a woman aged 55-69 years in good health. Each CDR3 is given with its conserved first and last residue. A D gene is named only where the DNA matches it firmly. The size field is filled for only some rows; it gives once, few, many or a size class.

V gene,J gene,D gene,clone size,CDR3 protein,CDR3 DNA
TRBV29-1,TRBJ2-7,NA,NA,CSVEGRVRDEQYF,TGCAGCGTTGAAGGCAGGGTCAGAGACGAGCAGTACTTC
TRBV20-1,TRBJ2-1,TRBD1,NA,CSAREEGANEQFF,TGCAGTGCTAGAGAAGAGGGGGCTAACGAGCAGTTCTTC
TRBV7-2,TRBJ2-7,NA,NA,CASSLGRQSSYEQYF,TGTGCCAGCAGCTTGGGCCGACAGAGCTCCTACGAGCAGTACTTC
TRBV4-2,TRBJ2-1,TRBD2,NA,CASSQETGTSGTNEQFF,TGTGCCAGCAGCCAAGAGACTGGGACTAGCGGGACCAATGAGCAGTTCTTC
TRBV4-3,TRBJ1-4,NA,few,CASSQAASSLNEKLFF,TGCGCCAGCAGCCAAGCAGCCTCCTCACTTAATGAAAAACTGTTTTTT
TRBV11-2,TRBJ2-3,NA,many,CASFGGPSTDTQYF,TGTGCCAGCTTCGGGGGACCTAGCACAGATACGCAGTATTTT
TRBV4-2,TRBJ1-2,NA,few,CASSPGTNYGYTF,TGTGCCAGCAGCCCAGGGACCAACTATGGCTACACCTTC
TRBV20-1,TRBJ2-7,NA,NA,CSAKRGLPYEQYF,TGCAGTGCTAAGAGAGGACTTCCCTACGAGCAGTACTTC
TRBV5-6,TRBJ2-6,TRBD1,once,CASSWGQLLSGANVLTF,TGTGCCAGCAGCTGGGGACAGCTCCTCTCTGGGGCCAACGTCCTGACTTTC
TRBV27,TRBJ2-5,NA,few,CASSPGAETQYF,TGTGCCAGCAGTCCGGGGGCCGAGACCCAGTACTTC
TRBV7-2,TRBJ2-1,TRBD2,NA,CASNVLGGTYNEQFF,TGTGCCAGCAACGTCCTGGGGGGGACCTACAATGAGCAGTTCTTC
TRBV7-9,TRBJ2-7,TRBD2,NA,CASSSSSGRAYEQYF,TGTGCCAGCAGCTCTTCTAGCGGGAGGGCCTACGAGCAGTACTTC
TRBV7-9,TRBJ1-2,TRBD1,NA,CASSFTGAELYGYTF,TGTGCCAGCAGCTTCACAGGGGCGGAACTCTATGGCTACACCTTC
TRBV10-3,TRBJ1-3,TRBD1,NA,CAISGDRGKGNTIYF,TGTGCCATCAGTGGCGACAGGGGGAAAGGAAACACCATATATTTT
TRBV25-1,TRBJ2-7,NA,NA,CASSERQSSYEQYF,TGTGCCAGCAGCGAGAGGCAGAGCTCCTACGAGCAGTACTTC
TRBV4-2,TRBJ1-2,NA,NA,CASSQDTAGPYGYTF,TGTGCCAGCAGCCAAGATACGGCAGGACCCTATGGCTACACCTTC
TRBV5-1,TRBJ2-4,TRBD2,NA,CASSRTSGGKNIQYF,TGCGCCAGCAGCCGGACTAGCGGAGGAAAAAACATTCAGTACTTC
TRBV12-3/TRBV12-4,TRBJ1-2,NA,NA,CASSPGRSPLGYGYTF,TGTGCCAGCAGTCCGGGACGATCCCCTTTAGGCTATGGCTACACCTTC
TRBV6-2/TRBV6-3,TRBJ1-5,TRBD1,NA,CASSTDRGGQPQHF,TGTGCCAGCAGTACGGACAGGGGGGGGCAGCCCCAGCATTTT
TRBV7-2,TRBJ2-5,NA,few,CASSLYREYQETQYF,TGTGCCAGCAGCTTATACAGGGAGTACCAAGAGACCCAGTACTTC
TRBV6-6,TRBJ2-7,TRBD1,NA,CASSYSDRAYEQYF,TGTGCCAGTAGTTACTCCGACAGGGCCTACGAGCAGTACTTC